This T cell receptor (beta chain) was sequenced in a study of regulatory T cells in long-lasting Graves disease. General study results and limits: Persistent cases of Graves' showed reduced TCR diversity relative to newly diagnosed patients.

The germline gives CDR1 DFQATT, CDR2 SNEGSKA (reference sequence). This CDR3 is 14 amino acids long. This clonotype came up a few times. Its antigen is not identified. The germline gene is not matched at one end of the junction; a read error may be the cause. For TCR beta, libraries came from iRepertoire HTBI primers and Arm-PCR of CDR3 regions. TCRdb called the multiplex PCR reads again in MiXCR, with one record for every CDR3 protein. Among roughly 420,000 distinct CDR3 sequences listed, 12% to 15% were seen once. Time point specified: newly diagnosed GD, antithyroid drugs for less than 3 months. After RNA was extracted from PBMCs, the TCR library was made from it. In addition, the sample was reused for a study of T cells in Graves' hyperthyroidism and ophthalmopathy. From that second work: The authors deemed Graves' hyperthyroidism stable absent ophthalmopathy progression within 18 months. Diagnosis relied on clinical symptoms, serum thyroxine and TRAb, thyroid ultrasound and orbital computed tomography. The model foresaw ophthalmopathy a median approximately 6.3 months prior to onset.

This receptor was taken from a woman in her forties or fifties with Graves disease. The rearrangement uses TRBV20-1 and TRBJ1-1, with D maybe TRBD1 (6 bases). The sequenced sample was peripheral blood mononuclear cells (PBMCs), obtained at new diagnosis, from a patient treated with antithyroid drugs. CDR3 sequence: CSARDLGWDTEASF. DNA of the CDR3: TGCAGTGCTAGAGATCTTGGTTGGGACACTGAAGCTTCCTTT.